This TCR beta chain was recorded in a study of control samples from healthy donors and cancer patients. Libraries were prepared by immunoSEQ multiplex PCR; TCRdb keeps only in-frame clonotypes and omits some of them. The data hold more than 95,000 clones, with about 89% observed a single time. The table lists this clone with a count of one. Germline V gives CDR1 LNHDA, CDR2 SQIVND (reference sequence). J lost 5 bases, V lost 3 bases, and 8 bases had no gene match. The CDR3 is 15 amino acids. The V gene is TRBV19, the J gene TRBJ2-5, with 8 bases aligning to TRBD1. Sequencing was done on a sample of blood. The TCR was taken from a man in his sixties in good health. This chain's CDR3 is CASSMGQGASETQYF. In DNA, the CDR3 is TGTGCCAGTAGTATGGGGCAGGGGGCGTCGGAGACCCAGTACTTC.